The clone carrying this T cell receptor (beta chain) was picked up many times. Its antigen is as yet unknown. This record belongs to a study of tumor-infiltrating lymphocytes in primary liver carcinoma. The overall study: Maximum tumor diameters ranged from roughly 4.2 to 10 cm, stage T1-T3 N0M0.

In addition to blood RNA drawn from unsorted whole blood, germline DNA was extracted. Production of TCR beta cDNA used approximately 0.45 ug total RNA together with a constant-region primer. The TCR beta library was amplified through three nested multiplex PCR rounds in a modified ARM-PCR procedure. TRBV1-TRBV30 forward and Cbeta reverse primers drove the first two roughly 10-cycle rounds. TCRdb reprocessed the multiplex PCR reads with MiXCR, giving one entry per CDR3 protein. The data contain more than 150,000 distinct CDR3 sequences, 50% to 75% of them seen just once; the ten biggest clones take up about 70%. The V and J ends lost 5 bases and 6 bases respectively, with 10 bases between them. In germline, CDR1 is ENHRY, CDR2 SYGVKD. This CDR3 contains 12 residues. Overall study results and limits: CD4+ and CD8+ repertoires could not be compared in these unsorted bulk samples.

Sequenced material: peripheral blood. This receptor was obtained from a man between 35 and 55 years old with primary liver carcinoma and hepatitis B virus infection. The V gene is TRBV10-3, the J gene TRBJ2-5; D perhaps matches TRBD1 (5 bases). CDR3 amino acids: CAISLDKQTQYF. In nucleotides, the CDR3 is TGTGCCATCAGTCTGGACAAACAGACCCAGTACTTC.